This TCR beta chain was identified in a study of T cell responses to AZD1222 COVID-19 vaccine. Findings of the study overall: Nearly half of spike-specific TCRs reportedly target variant regions that are unmutated in the B.1.351 and B.1.1.7 variants. White British ancestry dominated among donors, who included more females, and clonal diversity was possibly underestimated. Only five to seven individuals given AZD1222 were seropositive at baseline.

In its sample, this clone was seen once. Its matching antigen is unknown. Pooled together were second doses at about 4 or about 12 weeks. Data came from immunoSEQ multiplex PCR; TCRdb stores just in-frame clones and leaves some out. The table records more than 20,000 clones, more than 75% of them present only once. Between the trimmed V and J ends, which lost 2 bases and 6 bases, there was a span of 11 bases. The CDR3 has 14 residues. CDR1 is SGHTA, CDR2 FQGNSA, per germline. The TCR originated in an adult who received the AZD1222 COVID-19 vaccine. The V call is TRBV7-2, the J call TRBJ1-5, with a possible D match to TRBD1 (5 bases). Sequencing was performed on peripheral blood, taken 28 days after the second AZD1222 dose. The CDR3 bases are TGTGCCAGCAGCTTAAGCAGGGAAAGTCAGCCCCAGCATTTT. Protein sequence: CASSLSRESQPQHF. Combining the CDR3 with reference TRBV7-2 and TRBJ1-5 gives the whole variable domain GAGVSQSPSNKVTEKGKDVELRCDPISGHTALYWYRQSLGQGLEFLIYFQGNSAPDKSGLPSDRFSAERTGGSVSTLTIQRTQQEDSAVYLCASSLSRESQPQHFGDGTRLSIL.